This T cell receptor (beta chain) stems from a study of CD8+ T cells in alopecia areata. Study summary: Tofacitinib ran 6 to 18 months, followed by 6 months off drug. Scalp area affected, as a percentage, set the severity score of treated patients.

Study-wide findings and caveats: Lesional scalp, especially alopecia totalis/universalis, showed higher clonality than normal scalp. Clarity of TCR sharing across patients fell short of that in mice, possibly HLA-related.

As concerns this clone: Its antigen is not identified. This sample also contains other DNA sequences that code for the same CDR3.

Sequencing relied on a cDNA template that was reverse transcribed from extracted RNA. This table comes from immunoSEQ multiplex PCR, and its TCRdb copy is limited to in-frame clones, with some not included. The data show around 190,000 clones, roughly 60% seen once. Treatment specified: oral pan-JAK inhibitor, 5-10 mg twice daily. Germline-derived CDR1 and CDR2 are SQVTM and ANQGSEA. CDR3 length equals 14 residues. The V gene end was trimmed by 3 bases and the J gene end by 0 bases; junction bases not matched to a gene: 3. This TCR came from a human donor with alopecia areata. Sequenced here: CD4+ T cells sorted from blood, sampled at week 24, from a patient treated with tofacitinib. The chain combines TRBV29-1 with TRBJ1-1, with 8 bases that match TRBD1. The CDR3: CSVDGQGMNTEAFF. Written as DNA, the CDR3 is TGCAGCGTTGATGGACAGGGCATGAACACTGAAGCTTTCTTT.